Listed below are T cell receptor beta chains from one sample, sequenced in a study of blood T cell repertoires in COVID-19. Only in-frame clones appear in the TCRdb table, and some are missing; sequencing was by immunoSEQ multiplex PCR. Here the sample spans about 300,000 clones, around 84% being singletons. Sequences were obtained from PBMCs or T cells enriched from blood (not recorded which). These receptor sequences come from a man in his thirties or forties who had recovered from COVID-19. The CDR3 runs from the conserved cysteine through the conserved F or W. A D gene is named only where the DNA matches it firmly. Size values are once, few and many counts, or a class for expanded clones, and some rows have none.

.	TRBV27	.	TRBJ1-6	TGTGCCAGCAGTTTGGTCCCGGGGATGAATTGGCCCCTCCACTTT	CASSLVPGMNWPLHF
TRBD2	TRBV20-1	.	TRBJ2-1	TGCAGTGCTAGTCCCAGCGGGAGGGTAGATGAGCAGTTCTTC	CSASPSGRVDEQFF
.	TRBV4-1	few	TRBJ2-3	TGCGCCAGCAGCCTTTCTCGCACAGATACGCAGTATTTT	CASSLSRTDTQYF
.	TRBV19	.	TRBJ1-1	TGTGCCAGTAACGGGGTTCTTATGAACACTGAAGCTTTCTTT	CASNGVLMNTEAFF
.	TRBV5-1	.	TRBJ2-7	TGCGCCAGCAGCCCATACAATCCCTACGAGCAGTACTTC	CASSPYNPYEQYF
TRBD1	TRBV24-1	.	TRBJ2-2	TGTGCCACCAGTGACCCCCCCGGGACAGGGAAAAACGGGGAGCTGTTTTTT	CATSDPPGTGKNGELFF
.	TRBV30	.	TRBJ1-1	TGTGCCTGGAGCGATGGAGGAGATCAAGCTTTCTTT	CAWSDGGDQAFF
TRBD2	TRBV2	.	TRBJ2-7	TGTGCCAGCAGTGAGTGGCTAGCGGGAGCCCTTGGGAATGACGAGCAGTACTTC	CASSEWLAGALGNDEQYF
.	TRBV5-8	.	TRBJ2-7	TGTGCCAGCAGCTCTAATGGGAGAAGCTACGAGCAGTACTTC	CASSSNGRSYEQYF
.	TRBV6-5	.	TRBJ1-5	TGTGCCAGCAGTTACGGCAGGGTTCAGCCCCAGCATTTT	CASSYGRVQPQHF
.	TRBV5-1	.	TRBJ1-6	TGCGCCAGCAGCTTGGATGGAGCTCTGCACACCTATAATTCACCCCTCCACTTT	CASSLDGALHTYNSPLHF
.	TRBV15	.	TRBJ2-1	TGTGCCACCACCCTAGAGAACTCCTACAATGAGCAGTTCTTC	CATTLENSYNEQFF
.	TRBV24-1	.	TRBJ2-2	TGTGCCACCAGTGATCCCCTGGGCGGGGTAAATACCGGGGAGCTGTTTTTT	CATSDPLGGVNTGELFF
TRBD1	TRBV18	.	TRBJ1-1	TGTGCCAGCTCACCGTGGACAGGGGATGAAGCTTTCTTT	CASSPWTGDEAFF
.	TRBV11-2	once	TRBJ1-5	TGTGCCAGCAGCTTAGCCACAGAGAATCAGCCCCAGCATTTT	CASSLATENQPQHF
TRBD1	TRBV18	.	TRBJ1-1	TGTGCCAGCTCACCGGGACAGGCCACGGCTTTCTTT	CASSPGQATAFF
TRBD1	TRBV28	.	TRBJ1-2	TGTGCCAGCAGTGATGACAGGGGCGGTATCTATGGCTACACCTTC	CASSDDRGGIYGYTF
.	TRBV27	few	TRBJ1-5	TGTGCCAGCAGTGCCTCCATACCGGTGGGCAATCAGCCCCAGCATTTT	CASSASIPVGNQPQHF
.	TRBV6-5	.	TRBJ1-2	TGTGCCAGCAGTTACCCTAGGACCGGAGGCTATGGCTACACCTTC	CASSYPRTGGYGYTF
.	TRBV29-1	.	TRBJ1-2	TGCAGCGTTGAAGATCAGGACAGCGAGAATGGCTACACCTTC	CSVEDQDSENGYTF
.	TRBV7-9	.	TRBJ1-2	TGTGCCAGCAGCTTCGTGGAGAGGCCCGTTGGCTACACCTTC	CASSFVERPVGYTF
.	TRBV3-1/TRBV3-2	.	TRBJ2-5	TGTGCCAGCAGCCAAGACCCAGGGGCGGGTCAAGAGACCCAGTACTTC	CASSQDPGAGQETQYF
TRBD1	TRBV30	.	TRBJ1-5	TGTGCCTGGAGTGTACTCGGGACAGGAAATCAGCCCCAGCATTTT	CAWSVLGTGNQPQHF
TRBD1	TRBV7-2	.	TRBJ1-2	TGTGCCAGCAGCACCCCCGGGACAGCTAACTATGGCTACACCTTC	CASSTPGTANYGYTF
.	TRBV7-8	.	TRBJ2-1	TGTGCCAGCATCCCTGGGCGTTCATACAATGAGCAGTTCTTC	CASIPGRSYNEQFF
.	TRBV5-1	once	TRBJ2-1	TGCGCCAGCAGCTTGATGCGGGGAAATGAGCAGTTCTTC	CASSLMRGNEQFF
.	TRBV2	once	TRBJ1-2	TGTGCCGGAGGGGCGAACTATGGCTACACCTTC	CAGGANYGYTF
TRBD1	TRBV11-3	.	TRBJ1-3	TGTGCCAGCAGCTCGACGGACAGGCACGGAAACACCATATATTTT	CASSSTDRHGNTIYF
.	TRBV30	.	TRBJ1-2	TGTGCCTGGTTAACTGGGGAGGGGCCGGGCTACACCTTC	CAWLTGEGPGYTF
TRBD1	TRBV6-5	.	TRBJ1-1	TGTGCCAGCAGTAGGACAGGGGGCATTGAAGCTTTCTTT	CASSRTGGIEAFF
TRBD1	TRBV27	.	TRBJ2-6	TGTGCCAGCAGTGCAGGACAGGGGGCGCATGGGGCCAACGTCCTGACTTTC	CASSAGQGAHGANVLTF
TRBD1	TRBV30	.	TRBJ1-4	TGTGCCTCGGACCTGGGAGGACAGGGTCTGGGGGGAAATGAAAAACTGTTTTTT	CASDLGGQGLGGNEKLFF
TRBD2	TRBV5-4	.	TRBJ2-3	TGTGCCGCCGGCGGGAGGGCCGCAGATACGCAGTATTTT	CAAGGRAADTQYF
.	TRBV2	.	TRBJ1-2	TGTGCCAGCAGTGGACAGTCCCTCTCGTATGGCTACACCTTC	CASSGQSLSYGYTF
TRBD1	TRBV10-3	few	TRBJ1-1	TGTGCCATCAGCGTCCGAGAGGGGGCTACTGAAGCTTTCTTT	CAISVREGATEAFF
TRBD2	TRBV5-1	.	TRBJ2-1	TGCGCCAGCAGCTCTATAGCGGGAGTATCCTACAATGAGCAGTTCTTC	CASSSIAGVSYNEQFF
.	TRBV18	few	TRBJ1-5	TGTGCCAGCTCTCTGACAGGTAGCAATCAGCCCCAGCATTTT	CASSLTGSNQPQHF
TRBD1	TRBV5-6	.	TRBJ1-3	TGTGCCAGCAGCCTTACAGGGGTGCCTGGAAACACCATATATTTT	CASSLTGVPGNTIYF
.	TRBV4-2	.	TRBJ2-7	TGTGCCAGCAGCTCCCTCTCCTACGAGCAGTACTTC	CASSSLSYEQYF
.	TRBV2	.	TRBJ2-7	TGTGCCAGCAGTGTAATGGGCAGGGGCTACGAGCAGTACTTC	CASSVMGRGYEQYF
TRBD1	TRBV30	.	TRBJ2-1	TGTGCCTGGAGCCCGGGACAGGGAACCTACAATGAGCAGTTCTTC	CAWSPGQGTYNEQFF
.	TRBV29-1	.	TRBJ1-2	TGCAGCGTTGATATGGGGGCGGCCTTC	CSVDMGAAF
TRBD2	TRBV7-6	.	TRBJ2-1	TGTGCCAGCAGCTTCAGCCGGACTAGCGGGAAACACTCCTACAATGAGCAGTTCTTC	CASSFSRTSGKHSYNEQFF
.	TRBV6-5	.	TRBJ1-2	TGTGCCAGCACATCCGGGGGAGATGGCTACACCTTC	CASTSGGDGYTF
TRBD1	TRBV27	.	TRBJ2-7	TGTGCCAGCAGTTGGGACAGGGCGCCCAGCGAGCAGTACTTC	CASSWDRAPSEQYF
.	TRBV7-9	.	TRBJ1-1	TGTGCCAGCAGCTTCGAGACTGAAGCTTTCTTT	CASSFETEAFF
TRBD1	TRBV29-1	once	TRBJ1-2	TGCAGCGTTGTTCAGACAGGGGTCACTAGAAACTATGGCTACACCTTC	CSVVQTGVTRNYGYTF
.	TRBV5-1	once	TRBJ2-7	TGCGCCAGCAGCTTGCGGCAGGACACCTACGAGCAGTACTTC	CASSLRQDTYEQYF
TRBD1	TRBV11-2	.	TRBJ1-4	TGTGCCAGCAGCGGAGGGGGGACAGGGGAAAAACTGTTTTTT	CASSGGGTGEKLFF
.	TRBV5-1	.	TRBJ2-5	TGCGCCAGCAGCTTCTCGACGGGGGAGACCCAGTACTTC	CASSFSTGETQYF